These 9 T cell receptor beta chains were sequenced from one sample in a study of regulatory T cells in long-lasting Graves disease. Stated time point: newly diagnosed GD, antithyroid drugs for less than 3 months. Extracted PBMC RNA gave rise to the TCR library. According to the study, TCR beta libraries were built with iRepertoire HTBI primers and CDR3-region Arm-PCR. Each CDR3 protein is one row after TCRdb ran MiXCR on the multiplex PCR reads. The data hold some 320,000 distinct CDR3 sequences, with about 20% observed a single time. The sequencing here drew on peripheral blood mononuclear cells (PBMCs), taken at new diagnosis, from a patient treated with antithyroid drugs. The receptor set was obtained from a female donor with Graves disease.

This clonotype was seen at least ten times. The V gene is TRBV19, the J gene TRBJ1-5; D perhaps matches TRBD1 (6 bases). Germline CDR1 LNHDA, CDR2 SQIVND (reference sequence). V shed 10 bases and J shed 4 bases, with 14 bases lying between them. The CDR3 totals 13 residues. CDR3 sequence (DNA): TGTGCCACCTCAAGACAGGTGAATCAGCCCCAGCATTTT. This translates into CATSRQVNQPQHF.

This clonotype was counted many times. The chain couples TRBV20-1 to TRBJ2-7; 8 positions agree with TRBD1. The J segment lost 2 bases and the V segment lost 1 base, leaving 7 bases of the junction unmatched. The CDR3 is 15 amino acids. The germline V gene has CDR1 DFQATT and CDR2 SNEGSKA (reference sequence). This chain's CDR3 is CSARVPRTGTYEQYF. In DNA, the CDR3 is TGCAGTGCTAGAGTTCCTCGGACAGGGACCTACGAGCAGTACTTC.

This clonotype has a count of ten or more. The chain joins TRBV11-2 to TRBJ2-7, with D perhaps matching TRBD1 or TRBD2 (5 bases each). CDR3 length: 15 amino acids. Germline V gene data show CDR1 as SGHAT and CDR2 as FQNNGV. Trimming left V 5 bases short and J 2 bases short, with 16 bases between. The CDR3 protein is CASSAGTGTAYEQYF. CDR3 DNA sequence: TGTGCCAGCAGCGCAGGCACGGGGACCGCCTACGAGCAGTACTTC.

This clonotype has ten or more counts. The chain recombines TRBV12-3 or TRBV12-4 with TRBJ1-5; tentative D call: TRBD1 (5 bases). The length of the CDR3 is 13 residues. V was trimmed by 6 bases and J by 4 bases, leaving 10 bases between them. CDR3 amino acids: CASSTGLNQPQHF. The CDR3 coding sequence is TGTGCCAGCAGCACAGGACTTAATCAGCCCCAGCATTTT.

This chain links TRBV19 with TRBJ1-3; D is unresolved. V lost 1 base, J lost 0 bases, and 4 bases lay in between. Germline V lookup: CDR1 LNHDA, CDR2 SQIVND (reference sequence). This CDR3 is built from 14 residues. The DNA for the CDR3 is TGTGCCAGTAGTATAGGAGGCTCTGGAAACACCATATATTTT. The encoded protein is CASSIGGSGNTIYF.

This clonotype was observed at least ten times. The V and J genes are TRBV2 and TRBJ1-5, with 10 bases lining up with TRBD1. Germline trimming cut 6 bases from V and 7 bases from J; bases unmatched to any gene: 9. The CDR3 is 15 residues long. Germline V gene sequence: CDR1 SNHLY, CDR2 FYNNEI. CDR3 DNA: TGTGCCAGCAGAGCCGGGACAGGGGCGAGCCAGCCCCAGCATTTT. Its protein product is CASRAGTGASQPQHF.

A remark on this clonotype: A much larger clone differs from this one at a single base, so this may be a read error. This chain connects TRBV7-8 to TRBJ2-2; 13 nucleotides match TRBD2. Germline loops: CDR1 SGHVS, CDR2 FQNEAQ. The CDR3 length is 17 residues. After removal of 2 bases from V and 9 bases from J, the junction contained 9 bases not matched to a gene. As DNA, the CDR3 is TGTGCCAGCAGCTTAAGGACTAGCGGGAGAGGTACCAGGGAGCTGTTTTTT. It codes for CASSLRTSGRGTRELFF.

This clonotype was seen repeatedly, ten times or more. J is TRBJ2-5 and V is TRBV11-2; D is uncertain. V lost 2 bases, J lost 5 bases, and 12 bases lay in between. This CDR3 is built from 14 residues. Per the germline V gene, CDR1 is SGHAT and CDR2 is FQNNGV. Here the CDR3 DNA reads TGTGCCAGCAGCTTACTTTTTGGATCGGAGACCCAGTACTTC. Its protein product is CASSLLFGSETQYF.

In its sample, this clonotype was seen once. The chain carries TRBV7-9 and TRBJ2-1, with 8 bases lining up with TRBD2. The germline V gene encodes CDR1 SEHNR and CDR2 FQNEAQ (reference sequence). After removal of 5 bases from V and 8 bases from J, the junction contained 11 bases not matched to a gene. The CDR3 loop spans 15 amino acids. CDR3 residues: CASSLSSGNVDEQFF. The CDR3 DNA reads as TGTGCCAGCAGCCTGAGTAGCGGGAATGTTGATGAGCAGTTCTTC.